These 30 T cell receptor beta chains came from one sample sequenced in a study of response to subunit inactivated influenza vaccine. TCRdb recomputed calls from the RT-PCR reads with MiXCR, one row per CDR3 protein. The table shows 540,000 or so distinct CDR3 sequences, with roughly 13% occurring only once. Specimen: PBMCs from blood, collected about 6 weeks after vaccination. The receptors derive from a man aged 50 or older who received an inactivated influenza vaccine.

This chain links TRBV19 with TRBJ2-6; no clear D gene. This CDR3 contains 13 residues. V shed 3 bases and J shed 3 bases, with 3 bases lying between them. Germline loops: CDR1 LNHDA, CDR2 SQIVND (reference sequence). CDR3 amino acids: CASSILGANVLTF. Here the CDR3 DNA reads TGTGCCAGTAGTATCCTTGGGGCCAACGTCCTGACTTTC.

This clonotype was observed at least ten times. The rearrangement links TRBV20-1 to TRBJ2-7; tentative D call: TRBD1 (5 bases). The V gene's germline CDR1 is DFQATT and CDR2 SNEGSKA (reference sequence). V was pared by 2 bases and J by 13 bases, with 15 bases between. The CDR3 is 11 residues long. CDR3 amino acids: CSARWQGGFYF. The CDR3 DNA is TGCAGTGCTAGATGGCAGGGTGGATTTTACTTC.

The chain has TRBV7-2 and TRBJ2-6; no reliable D call. With 2 bases removed from V and 1 base from J, the gap between germline ends came to 9 bases. The germline CDR1 and CDR2 sequences are SGHTA and FQGNSA. This CDR3 has 16 amino acids. The CDR3 spells CASSLLAGSGANVLTF. The CDR3 nucleotides read TGTGCCAGCAGCTTACTGGCAGGTTCTGGGGCCAACGTCCTGACTTTC.

In its sample, this clonotype was seen a few times. The gene calls are TRBV7-9 and TRBJ2-1; 12 bases align to TRBD2. The J segment lost 9 bases and the V segment lost 6 bases, leaving 6 bases of the junction unmatched. Germline CDR1 and CDR2: SEHNR and FQNEAQ (reference sequence). The CDR3 totals 14 residues. In nucleotides, the CDR3 is TGTGCCAGCAGACATAAGACTAGCGGGGGTGAGCAGTTCTTC. Translation: CASRHKTSGGEQFF.

Remarks on this clonotype: At one of its ends the junction is not consistent with the germline gene, which may arise from a read error. The chain carries TRBV12-3 or TRBV12-4 and TRBJ2-7; 7 bases are a match to TRBD2. The CDR3 runs 13 residues. CDR3 residues: CASRDISGVSFFF. The DNA of the CDR3 is TGTGCCAGCAGAGACATAAGCGGGGTCTCCTTCTTCTTC.

This clonotype was found many times. The chain employs TRBV12-3 or TRBV12-4 and TRBJ1-5; no clear D gene. The CDR3 covers 13 residues. Trimming cost V 6 bases and J 1 base, with 7 bases left between them. CDR3 sequence reads: CASSKDSNQPQHF. The CDR3 DNA reads TGTGCCAGCAGCAAAGACAGCAATCAGCCCCAGCATTTT.

This clonotype was counted ten times or more. The chain combines TRBV10-3 with TRBJ2-7, with 13 bases that match TRBD2. The germline V gene encodes CDR1 ENHRY and CDR2 SYGVKD. The CDR3 consists of 18 residues. V shed 2 bases and J 2 bases; nucleotides not matched to a gene: 9. The chain's CDR3 is CAISEMGLAGPWTYEQYF. The CDR3 DNA reads as TGTGCCATCAGTGAGATGGGACTAGCGGGGCCCTGGACCTACGAGCAGTACTTC.

This clonotype has ten or more counts. The chain links TRBV12-3 or TRBV12-4 to TRBJ2-2; 11 bases match TRBD2. This CDR3 spans 15 amino acids. V lost 6 bases, J lost 3 bases, and 3 bases stayed unmatched. In nucleotides, the CDR3 is TGTGCCAGCAGCCAACTAGCGGGAGACACCGGGGAGCTGTTTTTT. It yields the protein CASSQLAGDTGELFF.

This clonotype has just a few counts. V is TRBV5-1 and J is TRBJ2-5; 8 bases align to TRBD2. This CDR3 has 16 residues. V lost 2 bases to trimming and J lost 5 bases; unmatched junction nucleotides: 11. Per the germline V gene, CDR1 is SGHRS and CDR2 is YFSETQ. CDR3 in amino acids: CASSFGNSGSGETQYF. CDR3 bases: TGCGCCAGCAGCTTTGGGAACAGCGGGAGCGGTGAGACCCAGTACTTC. Variable domain in full (rest from reference TRBV5-1 and TRBJ2-5): KAGVTQTPRYLIKTRGQQVTLSCSPISGHRSVSWYQQTPGQGLQFLFEYFSETQRNKGNFPGRFSGRQFSNSRSEMNVSTLELGDSALYLCASSFGNSGSGETQYFGPGTRLLVL.

This chain uses TRBV29-1 with TRBJ2-1; 8 bases line up with TRBD1. Germline CDR1 and CDR2: SQVTM and ANQGSEA. The CDR3 is made up of 15 amino acids. V was pared by 3 bases and J by 6 bases, with 10 bases of the junction left unmatched. This chain's CDR3 is CSVDLGVDRVNEQFF. The CDR3 coding sequence is TGCAGCGTTGATCTCGGGGTGGACAGGGTCAATGAGCAGTTCTTC.

This clonotype has at least ten counts. V is TRBV30 and J is TRBJ2-7; TRBD1 matches at 8 bases. CDR1 and CDR2 from the germline V gene are GTSNPN and SVGIG (reference sequence). The CDR3 runs 14 residues. Germline trimming cut 0 bases from V and 3 bases from J; bases unmatched to any gene: 4. The CDR3 loop reads CAWSVLQGGYEQYF. CDR3 bases: TGTGCCTGGAGTGTACTACAGGGGGGCTACGAGCAGTACTTC.

This clonotype has more than one count but fewer than ten. This chain uses TRBV5-1 with TRBJ1-1; possibly TRBD1 for D (5 bases). Per germline, CDR1 SGHRS and CDR2 YFSETQ. This CDR3 has 13 residues. The V and J ends lost 0 bases and 7 bases respectively, with 10 bases between them. CDR3 region: CASSLVGGGEAFF. The CDR3 DNA is TGCGCCAGCAGCTTGGTCGGGGGTGGTGAAGCTTTCTTT.

This clonotype was observed at least ten times. The CDR3 is CASSVGTSGRRADTQYF. The CDR3, as DNA: TGCGCCAGCAGCGTAGGGACTAGCGGGAGGCGAGCAGATACGCAGTATTTT. This rearrangement joins TRBV5-1 to TRBJ2-3; 15 nucleotides line up with TRBD2. Trimming cost V 4 bases and J 4 bases; bases outside gene matches: 7. The CDR3 is made up of 17 amino acids. Germline V gene data show CDR1 as SGHRS and CDR2 as YFSETQ.

This chain links TRBV7-9 with TRBJ1-6, with a tentative D call TRBD1 (6 bases). V lost 4 bases and J 15 bases, leaving 16 bases between the germline ends. CDR1 and CDR2 from the germline V gene are SEHNR and FQNEAQ (reference sequence). The CDR3 spans 13 residues. The CDR3 coding sequence is TGTGCCAGCAGCTCCTTACTGGGGGGGCACCTCCACTTT. Translating it yields CASSSLLGGHLHF.

The chain recombines TRBV10-3 with TRBJ2-3; TRBD2 matches 7 bases. Germline V gene sequence: CDR1 ENHRY, CDR2 SYGVKD. The V and J ends lost 6 bases and 2 bases, in that order; junction bases with no gene match: 14. This CDR3 spans 17 amino acids. The CDR3 is CAISEVTSASYTDTQYF. The CDR3 DNA sequence: TGTGCCATCAGCGAGGTTACTAGCGCCTCGTACACAGATACGCAGTATTTT.

This chain connects TRBV7-2 to TRBJ2-7; possibly TRBD1 for D (5 bases). CDR1 is SGHTA, CDR2 FQGNSA, per germline. The CDR3 totals 14 residues. V was shortened by 5 bases and J by 5 bases, with 16 bases between the two germline ends. CDR3 sequence reads: CASSPRHQGHEQYF. The CDR3 region has the DNA TGTGCCAGCAGCCCCCGCCACCAGGGCCACGAGCAGTACTTC.

V is TRBV20-1 and J is TRBJ1-5, with unresolved D. The germline V gene has CDR1 DFQATT and CDR2 SNEGSKA (reference sequence). V was cut by 2 bases and J by 1 base, with 9 bases left in between. This CDR3 contains 14 residues. In nucleotides, the CDR3 is TGCAGTGCTAGAAAAGGGAACAGCAATCAGCCCCAGCATTTT. Its translation is CSARKGNSNQPQHF.

There are a few counts of this clonotype. The chain is built from TRBV3-1 and TRBJ2-3; D is possibly TRBD2 (6 bases). The CDR3 is 14 residues long. Germline V gives CDR1 LGHDT, CDR2 YNNKEL (reference sequence). V lost 4 bases to trimming and J lost 8 bases, with 16 bases between them. CDR3 nucleotide sequence: TGTGCCAGCAGCCCTCGGGGTAGCGGAGCTACGCAGTATTTT. Its translation is CASSPRGSGATQYF.

In this sample, this clonotype turned up many times. The rearrangement joins TRBV2 to TRBJ2-1; D is unclear. Per the germline V gene, CDR1 is SNHLY and CDR2 is FYNNEI. The CDR3 is 12 residues long. V was pared by 1 base and J by 4 bases, with 2 bases between. Written as DNA, the CDR3 is TGTGCCAGCAGTGAAGGGTACAATGAGCAGTTCTTC. It encodes CASSEGYNEQFF.

The rearrangement joins TRBV4-3 to TRBJ1-2; D is ambiguous. Germline assignment: CDR1 LGHNA and CDR2 YSLEER. The V end was cut by 1 base, the J end by 2 bases, with 8 bases between. The CDR3 loop spans 14 amino acids. This CDR3 reads CASSQVGRNYGYTF. In DNA form, the CDR3 reads TGCGCCAGCAGCCAAGTAGGCAGAAACTATGGCTACACCTTC.

This clonotype was detected only a few times. The V gene is TRBV20-1, the J gene TRBJ2-3; perhaps TRBD1 as D (6 bases). The CDR3 is 12 residues long. Per the germline V gene, CDR1 is DFQATT and CDR2 is SNEGSKA (reference sequence). V lost 2 bases and J 7 bases, leaving 10 bases between the germline ends. Here the CDR3 reads CSARQGQNTQYF. The CDR3 region has the DNA TGCAGTGCTAGACAGGGGCAAAATACGCAGTATTTT.

This clonotype was found many times. This chain connects TRBV10-3 to TRBJ1-2; 8 nucleotides agree with TRBD1. V lost 6 bases, J lost 4 bases, and 1 base stayed unmatched. This CDR3 is built from 12 residues. The germline V gene has CDR1 ENHRY and CDR2 SYGVKD. The DNA of the CDR3 is TGTGCCATCAGCGGACAGGGCTATGGCTACACCTTC. It is translated as CAISGQGYGYTF.

This clonotype was counted many times. The chain has TRBV7-2 and TRBJ2-3, with D unresolved. The CDR3 runs 13 residues. Germline lookup yields CDR1 SGHTA and CDR2 FQGNSA. The V and J ends lost 2 bases and 5 bases respectively, with 8 bases between them. DNA for the CDR3: TGTGCCAGCAGCTTACCCGGACGAGATACGCAGTATTTT. Translating gives CASSLPGRDTQYF.

The rearrangement joins TRBV24-1 to TRBJ2-5; D remains ambiguous. This CDR3 has 15 amino acids. With 5 bases removed from V and 4 bases from J, the gap between germline ends came to 16 bases. Germline CDR1 KGHDR, CDR2 SFDVKD. The CDR3 DNA is TGTGCCACCAGTGTCATTGAGGCAGGCGGAGAGACCCAGTACTTC. This sequence encodes CATSVIEAGGETQYF.

This clonotype showed up just a few times. A much bigger clone sits one base away, suggesting this may be a read error. V is TRBV20-1 and J is TRBJ2-3, with TRBD2 matching over 9 bases. CDR1 is DFQATT, CDR2 SNEGSKA, per germline (reference sequence). The CDR3 is 16 amino acids. The CDR3, as DNA: TGCTGTGCTAGAGGGGCGACTAGCGGACGCACAGATCCGCAGTATTTT. Protein product: CCARGATSGRTDPQYF.

This clonotype was found many times. The chain has TRBV29-1 and TRBJ2-1, with 7 nucleotides matching TRBD1. The junction had 11 bases not matched to a gene; V was cut back by 7 bases and J by 8 bases. Germline loops: CDR1 SQVTM, CDR2 ANQGSEA. The CDR3 extends over 13 amino acids. CDR3 protein: CSEQGIGRHEQFF. The CDR3 coding sequence is TGCAGCGAACAGGGGATCGGTCGGCATGAGCAGTTCTTC.

The chain joins TRBV27 to TRBJ1-3, with 9 bases matching TRBD1. The ends lost 6 bases at V and 2 bases at J; junction bases unmatched: 2. The CDR3 consists of 14 residues. Germline V lookup: CDR1 MNHEY, CDR2 SMNVEV (reference sequence). The CDR3 nucleotides read TGTGCCAGCAGCCGACAGGGGGCTGGAAACACCATATATTTT. Protein: CASSRQGAGNTIYF.

This rearrangement joins TRBV12-3 or TRBV12-4 to TRBJ2-2, with a possible D match to TRBD2 (5 bases). The CDR3 runs 13 residues. V lost 10 bases, J lost 2 bases, and 11 bases lay in between. CDR3 sequence (DNA): TGTGCCACCCGGACGGGAAACACCGGGGAGCTGTTTTTT. It translates to CATRTGNTGELFF.

This clonotype was seen a few times. One junction end disagrees with the germline gene, perhaps due to a read error. This chain connects TRBV20-1 to TRBJ2-7, with 13 nucleotides matching TRBD2. CDR1 and CDR2 (germline): DFQATT, SNEGSKA (reference sequence). CDR3 size: 13 residues. The CDR3 protein is CSATSTSGGARDF. For the CDR3, the DNA is TGCAGTGCGACATCCACTAGCGGGGGGGCCCGGGACTTC.

This clonotype was observed a few times. The CDR3 sequence is CASSRQGGGAGGYNEQFF. The CDR3 nucleotides read TGCGCCAGCAGCCGACAAGGGGGCGGAGCGGGGGGCTACAATGAGCAGTTCTTC. This chain joins TRBV5-1 and TRBJ2-1; 9 bases are a match to TRBD2. The CDR3 is made up of 18 amino acids. Germline V CDR1 and CDR2: SGHRS, YFSETQ. J lost 3 bases, V lost 4 bases, and 14 bases had no gene match. Using reference TRBV5-1 and TRBJ2-1 for the parts outside the CDR3, the full variable domain is KAGVTQTPRYLIKTRGQQVTLSCSPISGHRSVSWYQQTPGQGLQFLFEYFSETQRNKGNFPGRFSGRQFSNSRSEMNVSTLELGDSALYLCASSRQGGGAGGYNEQFFGPGTRLTVL.